One and the same sample provided the 28 T cell receptor beta chains below, sequenced in a study of OX40 agonist ivuxolimab in advanced cancers. Some clones are missing from TCRdb's copy, which holds only in-frame ones; the method was immunoSEQ multiplex PCR. Among about 61,000 clones, approximately 77% were seen once, and the ten largest hold under 0.6%. The material sequenced was CD4+ or CD8+ T cells sorted from blood, taken in a trial of the OX40 agonist ivuxolimab. These receptors originate from an adult with an advanced solid tumor such as melanoma, head and neck, liver or kidney cancer.

This clone appeared a single time. CDR3: CASSFEWGETQYF. In DNA form, the CDR3 reads TGTGCCAGCAGCTTCGAGTGGGGAGAGACCCAGTACTTC. This sequence joins TRBV7-9 and TRBJ2-5; unclear D gene. CDR1 SEHNR and CDR2 FQNEAQ come from the germline V gene (reference sequence). Trimming took off 3 bases at V and 4 bases at J, with 9 bases between the two ends. The CDR3 runs to 13 residues.

The rearrangement joins TRBV7-8 to TRBJ2-7, with D possibly TRBD1 on 6 matching bases. V lost 5 bases, J lost 2 bases, and 13 bases lay in between. The germline V gene has CDR1 SGHVS and CDR2 FQNEAQ. The CDR3 is made up of 14 amino acids. For the CDR3, the DNA is TGTGCCAGCAGCCAGCCCTACAGGGCCTACGAGCAGTACTTC. It specifies CASSQPYRAYEQYF.

V is TRBV6-5 and J is TRBJ2-7, with no clear D. This CDR3 spans 12 amino acids. Looked up from germline, CDR1 is MNHEY and CDR2 is SVGAGI. Trimming pared 5 bases from V and 9 bases from J, leaving 14 bases between. The CDR3 reads CASSENDQPQYF. For the CDR3, the DNA is TGTGCCAGCAGTGAAAACGACCAGCCGCAGTACTTC.

The gene calls are TRBV9 and TRBJ2-5; no clear D gene. The V and J ends lost 3 bases and 1 base respectively, with 4 bases between them. The CDR3 is 12 residues long. Per germline, CDR1 SGDLS and CDR2 YYNGEE. The DNA of the CDR3 is TGTGCCAGCAGCGGCCGCCAAGAGACCCAGTACTTC. It yields the protein CASSGRQETQYF.

The rearrangement joins TRBV7-2 to TRBJ2-5; 8 nucleotides agree with TRBD2. V dropped 8 bases and J dropped 5; count of bases not matched to a gene: 7. The CDR3 is 13 residues long. Germline-derived CDR1 and CDR2 are SGHTA and FQGNSA. The CDR3 nucleotides are TGTGCCAGCCGCCGGACTAGCTGGGAGACCCAGTACTTC. It yields the protein CASRRTSWETQYF.

The chain uses TRBV7-2 and TRBJ2-1; 9 bases align to TRBD2. The CDR3 sequence is 15 residues long. J lost 9 bases, V lost 4 bases, and 10 bases had no gene match. Germline CDR1 SGHTA, CDR2 FQGNSA. The CDR3: CASSYKVSGSPEQFF. Here the CDR3 DNA reads TGTGCCAGCAGCTACAAGGTTAGCGGGAGTCCTGAGCAGTTCTTC. The full variable domain, with the rest looked up from reference TRBV7-2 and TRBJ2-1, is GAGVSQSPSNKVTEKGKDVELRCDPISGHTALYWYRQSLGQGLEFLIYFQGNSAPDKSGLPSDRFSAERTGGSVSTLTIQRTQQEDSAVYLCASSYKVSGSPEQFFGPGTRLTVL.

This rearrangement joins TRBV19 to TRBJ2-5, with D possibly TRBD1 on 6 matching bases. Germline CDR1 reads LNHDA; CDR2 reads SQIVND (reference sequence). Trimming took 3 bases from V and 5 from J, leaving 13 bases between them. This CDR3 region has 14 residues. CDR3 in amino acids: CASSMRSQGETQYF. The CDR3 DNA reads TGTGCCAGTAGTATGAGGTCACAGGGCGAGACCCAGTACTTC. The full variable domain, with the rest looked up from reference TRBV19 and TRBJ2-5, is DGGITQSPKYLFRKEGQNVTLSCEQNLNHDAMYWYRQDPGQGLRLIYYSQIVNDFQKGDIAEGYSVSREKKESFPLTVTSAQKNPTAFYLCASSMRSQGETQYFGPGTRLLVL.

This chain joins TRBV5-1 and TRBJ2-2; D is perhaps TRBD2 (6 bases). The V end was cut by 3 bases, the J end by 1 base, with 13 bases between. The CDR3 runs 16 residues. Looked up from germline, CDR1 is SGHRS and CDR2 is YFSETQ. The CDR3 bases are TGCGCCAGCAGCTCCCTCCTCGGGGGGAACACCGGGGAGCTGTTTTTT. Translation gives CASSSLLGGNTGELFF. The whole variable domain, remainder taken from reference TRBV5-1 and TRBJ2-2, is KAGVTQTPRYLIKTRGQQVTLSCSPISGHRSVSWYQQTPGQGLQFLFEYFSETQRNKGNFPGRFSGRQFSNSRSEMNVSTLELGDSALYLCASSSLLGGNTGELFFGEGSRLTVL.

The chain has TRBV5-4 and TRBJ2-2, with a weak D call TRBD2 (6 bases). The CDR3 has 17 amino acids. V lost 1 base and J lost 5, with 18 bases in between. Germline CDR1 reads SGHNT; CDR2 reads YYREEE (reference sequence). Here the CDR3 reads CASSLRGAGGWTGELFF. The CDR3 DNA reads TGTGCCAGCAGCTTGAGAGGGGCTGGGGGGTGGACCGGGGAGCTGTTTTTT.

This sequence joins TRBV28 and TRBJ1-3; unclear D gene. This CDR3 comprises 16 residues. Between the trimmed V and J ends, which lost 5 bases and 0 bases, there was a span of 14 bases. Germline-derived CDR1 and CDR2 are MDHEN and SYDVKM. The CDR3 DNA reads as TGTGCCAGCAGTCCAAATCGAGTGTCCTCTGGAAACACCATATATTTT. Translating gives CASSPNRVSSGNTIYF.

The chain uses TRBV19 and TRBJ2-2, with D perhaps matching TRBD1 (7 bases). Germline values: CDR1 LNHDA, CDR2 SQIVND (reference sequence). Trimming removed 6 bases from V and 3 bases from J, with 14 bases in between. This CDR3 has 15 amino acids. CDR3 in amino acids: CASRRAGGYTGELFF. DNA of the CDR3: TGTGCCAGTAGGCGGGCAGGGGGGTACACCGGGGAGCTGTTTTTT.

This clone turned up a few times. The junction departs from the called germline gene at one end, perhaps through a read error. The chain employs TRBV6-5 and TRBJ2-5, with D tentatively TRBD1 (6 bases). The CDR3 loop spans 16 amino acids. Germline CDR1 reads MNHEY; CDR2 reads SVGAGI. As DNA, the CDR3 is TGTGCCAGCAGTCACTCCTGGGACATTGGGCAAGAGACCCAGTACTTC. Amino acid sequence: CASSHSWDIGQETQYF.

The chain combines TRBV9 with TRBJ1-4, with 7 bases identical to TRBD1. This CDR3 spans 14 amino acids. The junction had 8 bases not matched to a gene; V was cut back by 4 bases and J by 8 bases. From germline, CDR1 is SGDLS and CDR2 YYNGEE. CDR3 DNA sequence: TGTGCCAGCAGCCAGGACAGGTACGGGGAAAAACTGTTTTTT. Its translation: CASSQDRYGEKLFF. Variable domain in full (rest from reference TRBV9 and TRBJ1-4): DSGVTQTPKHLITATGQRVTLRCSPRSGDLSVYWYQQSLDQGLQFLIQYYNGEERAKGNILERFSAQQFPDLHSELNLSSLELGDSALYFCASSQDRYGEKLFFGSGTQLSVL.

The V and J genes are TRBV14 and TRBJ1-4, with D possibly being TRBD1 (6 bases). V was cut by 0 bases and J by 6 bases, with 11 bases left in between. Per the germline V gene, CDR1 is SGHDN and CDR2 is FVKESK. The CDR3 length is 15 residues. This CDR3 reads CASSQETGGDEKLFF. The CDR3 nucleotides are TGTGCCAGCAGCCAAGAGACAGGCGGCGATGAAAAACTGTTTTTT.

The V and J genes are TRBV2 and TRBJ1-5; 8 nucleotides agree with TRBD1. The CDR3 covers 15 residues. V shed 5 bases and J 4 bases; nucleotides not matched to a gene: 7. CDR1 is SNHLY and CDR2 is FYNNEI in the germline V gene. For the CDR3, the DNA is TGTGCCAGCAGTCCACAGGGGGGGGTGAATCAGCCCCAGCATTTT. Its translation: CASSPQGGVNQPQHF. Combining the CDR3 with reference TRBV2 and TRBJ1-5 gives the whole variable domain EPEVTQTPSHQVTQMGQEVILRCVPISNHLYFYWYRQILGQKVEFLVSFYNNEISEKSEIFDDQFSVERPDGSNFTLKIRSTKLEDSAMYFCASSPQGGVNQPQHFGDGTRLSIL.

The chain joins TRBV5-4 to TRBJ2-7; D is perhaps TRBD2 (6 bases). V lost 4 bases, J lost 1 base, and 15 bases lay in between. This CDR3 has 15 residues. In germline, CDR1 is SGHNT, CDR2 YYREEE (reference sequence). CDR3 coding DNA: TGTGCCAGCAGCGTTTCAGGCAGCGGGTCCTACGAGCAGTACTTC. Encoded protein: CASSVSGSGSYEQYF.

V gene TRBV4-2 combines with J gene TRBJ2-3; 9 nucleotides align to TRBD2. Germline CDR1 is LGHNA and CDR2 is YNFKEQ. Losses at the gene ends were 1 base for V and 3 bases for J; bases not matched to a gene: 17. This CDR3 has 20 amino acids. The CDR3 bases are TGTGCCAGCAGCCAAGTTAGCGGGAGCCCGCAAGGGGGAGTGACAGATACGCAGTATTTT. This translates into CASSQVSGSPQGGVTDTQYF.

The V gene is TRBV5-1, the J gene TRBJ2-7; 10 bases line up with TRBD1. CDR1 is SGHRS, CDR2 YFSETQ, per germline. CDR3 length: 18 residues. V trimming: 3 bases; J trimming: 1 base; junction bases outside the gene matches: 13. Here the CDR3 DNA reads TGCGCCAGCAGCTCTCTCGGGACAGGGGCTTCCATTTCCTACGAGCAGTACTTC. Its protein is CASSSLGTGASISYEQYF.

The chain couples TRBV6-5 to TRBJ2-7; either TRBD1 or TRBD2 may supply D (5 bases each). The CDR3 consists of 16 residues. Per the germline V gene, CDR1 is MNHEY and CDR2 is SVGAGI. V dropped 0 bases and J dropped 1 base, with 13 bases sitting between them. CDR3 in amino acids: CASSYSRQWESYEQYF. In nucleotides, the CDR3 is TGTGCCAGCAGTTACTCCAGACAGTGGGAGTCCTACGAGCAGTACTTC.

The chain joins TRBV30 to TRBJ2-5; 8 bases match TRBD1. Germline CDR1 GTSNPN, CDR2 SVGIG (reference sequence). V lost 2 bases to trimming and J lost 5 bases; unmatched junction nucleotides: 10. This CDR3 region has 15 residues. CDR3 coding DNA: TGTGCCTGGAGTTTGGGTCAGGGGGCATGGGAGACCCAGTACTTC. It is translated as CAWSLGQGAWETQYF.

The chain is built from TRBV19 and TRBJ1-3; D not resolved. Germline CDR1 reads LNHDA; CDR2 reads SQIVND (reference sequence). Trimming took off 6 bases at V and 2 bases at J, with 8 bases between the two ends. The CDR3 length is 13 residues. This CDR3 is CASRSSPGNTIYF. In DNA, the CDR3 is TGTGCCAGTAGATCAAGCCCTGGAAACACCATATATTTT. Variable domain in full (rest from reference TRBV19 and TRBJ1-3): DGGITQSPKYLFRKEGQNVTLSCEQNLNHDAMYWYRQDPGQGLRLIYYSQIVNDFQKGDIAEGYSVSREKKESFPLTVTSAQKNPTAFYLCASRSSPGNTIYFGEGSWLTVV.

The chain has TRBV7-2 and TRBJ2-3, with D unclear. This CDR3 spans 13 amino acids. Germline CDR1 reads SGHTA; CDR2 reads FQGNSA. Trimming took off 0 bases at V and 5 bases at J, with 6 bases between the two ends. CDR3 in DNA: TGTGCCAGCAGCTTAGCCCATGGAGATACGCAGTATTTT. Protein sequence: CASSLAHGDTQYF.

This chain uses TRBV6-6 with TRBJ2-7; TRBD1 aligns across 7 bases. In germline, CDR1 is MNHNY, CDR2 SVGAGI (reference sequence). Losses at the gene ends were 2 bases for V and 2 bases for J; bases not matched to a gene: 3. CDR3 length equals 14 residues. The chain's CDR3 is CASSYMGQTYEQYF. The CDR3 region has the DNA TGTGCCAGCAGTTACATGGGACAGACCTACGAGCAGTACTTC.

The J gene is TRBJ2-7, the V gene TRBV5-4, with 7 bases identical to TRBD1. CDR3 length: 14 residues. Germline-derived CDR1 and CDR2 are SGHNT and YYREEE (reference sequence). Trimming removed 0 bases from V and 2 bases from J; junction bases left unmatched: 2. In DNA, the CDR3 is TGTGCCAGCAGCTTGGGAGACAGGGCCTACGAGCAGTACTTC. Encoded protein: CASSLGDRAYEQYF.

The genes are TRBV9 and TRBJ1-2, with a tentative D call TRBD1 (5 bases). The ends were cut back, 4 bases at V and 1 base at J, with 8 bases in the middle. The germline CDR1 and CDR2 sequences are SGDLS and YYNGEE. The CDR3 sequence is 13 residues long. CDR3 DNA sequence: TGTGCCAGCAGCCCACAGGTTAACTATGGCTACACCTTC. Translating it yields CASSPQVNYGYTF.

V and J are TRBV5-4 and TRBJ2-3, with TRBD2 matching 7 bases. V lost 7 bases, J lost 3 bases, and 11 bases stayed unmatched. This CDR3 is built from 15 residues. The germline V gene encodes CDR1 SGHNT and CDR2 YYREEE (reference sequence). Written as DNA, the CDR3 is TGTGCCAGCGGGCGGGCGGGAGTCAGTACAGATACGCAGTATTTT. This translates into CASGRAGVSTDTQYF.

The V call is TRBV7-9, the J call TRBJ1-1; tentative D call: TRBD1 (6 bases). Trimming shortened V by 5 bases and J by 4 bases, and 14 bases separated the two germline ends. This CDR3 comprises 14 residues. Germline lookup yields CDR1 SEHNR and CDR2 FQNEAQ (reference sequence). The CDR3, as DNA: TGTGCCAGCAGCAGTCGACAGGAGAGCACTGAAGCTTTCTTT. Residues: CASSSRQESTEAFF.

This clone has more than one count but fewer than ten. The CDR3 coding sequence is TGTGCCAGCGTAACTAGCGGGGTATCGCCAGATACGCAGTATTTT. Amino acids: CASVTSGVSPDTQYF. The V and J genes are TRBV28 and TRBJ2-3; 10 bases match TRBD2. Germline V gene lookup returns CDR1 MDHEN and CDR2 SYDVKM. This CDR3 spans 15 amino acids. J was trimmed by 4 bases and V by 8 bases; bases with no gene match: 9.